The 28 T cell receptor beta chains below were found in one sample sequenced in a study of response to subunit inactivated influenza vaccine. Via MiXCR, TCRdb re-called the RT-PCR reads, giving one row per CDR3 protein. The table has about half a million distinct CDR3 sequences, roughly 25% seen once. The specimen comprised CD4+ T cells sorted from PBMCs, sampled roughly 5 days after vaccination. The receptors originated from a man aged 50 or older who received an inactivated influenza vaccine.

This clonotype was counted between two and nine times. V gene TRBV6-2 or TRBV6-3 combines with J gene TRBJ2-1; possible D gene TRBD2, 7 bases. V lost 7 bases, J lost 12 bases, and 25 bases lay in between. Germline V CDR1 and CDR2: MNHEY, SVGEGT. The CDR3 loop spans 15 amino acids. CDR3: CASTARGGRTNRQFF. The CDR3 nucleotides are TGTGCCAGCACCGCGAGGGGGGGCCGTACAAACCGGCAGTTCTTC.

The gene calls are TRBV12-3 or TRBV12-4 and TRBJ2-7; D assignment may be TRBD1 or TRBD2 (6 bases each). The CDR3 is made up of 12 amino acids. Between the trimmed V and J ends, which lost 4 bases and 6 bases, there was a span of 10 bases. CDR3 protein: CASSYPGAEQYF. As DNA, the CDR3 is TGTGCCAGCAGTTACCCGGGGGCCGAGCAGTACTTC.

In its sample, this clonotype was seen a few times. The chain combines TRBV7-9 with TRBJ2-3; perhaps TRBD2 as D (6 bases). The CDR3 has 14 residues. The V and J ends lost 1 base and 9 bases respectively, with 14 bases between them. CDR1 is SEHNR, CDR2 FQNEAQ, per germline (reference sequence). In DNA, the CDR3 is TGTGCCAGCAGCTTAGATTACGGGAGAGAGACGCAGTATTTT. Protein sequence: CASSLDYGRETQYF.

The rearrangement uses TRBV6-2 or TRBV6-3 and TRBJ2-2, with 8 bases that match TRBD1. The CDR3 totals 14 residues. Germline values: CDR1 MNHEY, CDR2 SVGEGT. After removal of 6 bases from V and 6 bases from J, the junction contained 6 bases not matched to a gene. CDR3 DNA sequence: TGTGCCAGCAGGCCCAACAGGGGGGCCGGGGAGCTGTTTTTT. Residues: CASRPNRGAGELFF.

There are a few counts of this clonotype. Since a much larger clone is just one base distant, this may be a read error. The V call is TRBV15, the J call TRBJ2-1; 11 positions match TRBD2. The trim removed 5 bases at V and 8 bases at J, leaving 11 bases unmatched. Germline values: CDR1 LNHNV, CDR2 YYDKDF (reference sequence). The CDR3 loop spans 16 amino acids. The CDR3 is CATSLGLGLAAHEQFF. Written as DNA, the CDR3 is TGTGCCACCAGCCTAGGTTTGGGACTAGCGGCACATGAGCAGTTCTTC. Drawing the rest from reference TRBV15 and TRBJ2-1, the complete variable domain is DAMVIQNPRYQVTQFGKPVTLSCSQTLNHNVMYWYQQKSSQAPKLLFHYYDKDFNNEADTPDNFQSRRPNTSFCFLDIRSPGLGDTAMYLCATSLGLGLAAHEQFFGPGTRLTVL.

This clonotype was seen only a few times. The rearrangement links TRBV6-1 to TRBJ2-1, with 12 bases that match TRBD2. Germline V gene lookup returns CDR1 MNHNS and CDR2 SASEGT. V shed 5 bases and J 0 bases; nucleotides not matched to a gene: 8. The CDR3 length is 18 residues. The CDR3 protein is CASSPGLAGWSSYNEQFF. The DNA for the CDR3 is TGTGCCAGCAGTCCAGGACTAGCGGGGTGGAGCTCCTACAATGAGCAGTTCTTC.

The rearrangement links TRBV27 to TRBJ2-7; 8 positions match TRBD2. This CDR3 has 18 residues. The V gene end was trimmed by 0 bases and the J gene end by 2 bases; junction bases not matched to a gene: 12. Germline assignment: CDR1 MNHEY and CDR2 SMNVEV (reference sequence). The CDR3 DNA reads TGTGCCAGCAGTTTATCAGGAATAAGGACTAGCAGTGCCTACGAGCAGTACTTC. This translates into CASSLSGIRTSSAYEQYF.

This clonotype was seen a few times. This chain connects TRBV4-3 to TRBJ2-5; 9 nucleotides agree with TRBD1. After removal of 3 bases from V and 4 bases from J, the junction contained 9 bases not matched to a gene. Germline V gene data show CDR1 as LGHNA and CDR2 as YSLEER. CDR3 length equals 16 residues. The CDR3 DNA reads TGCGCCAGCAGCCAGGCGGGACAGGGACATACAGAGACCCAGTACTTC. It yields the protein CASSQAGQGHTETQYF.

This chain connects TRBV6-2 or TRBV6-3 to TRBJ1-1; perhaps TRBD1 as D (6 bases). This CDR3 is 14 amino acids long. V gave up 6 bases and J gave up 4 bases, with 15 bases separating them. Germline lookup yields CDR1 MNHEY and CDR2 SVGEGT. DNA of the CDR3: TGTGCCAGCAGCTACGGGACATTTGGCACTGAAGCTTTCTTT. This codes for CASSYGTFGTEAFF.

This chain's CDR3 is CATSDPGHKAFF. In DNA, the CDR3 is TGTGCCACCAGTGACCCGGGACATAAAGCTTTCTTT. V usage is TRBV24-1 and J usage is TRBJ1-1; a possible D gene is TRBD1 (6 bases). This CDR3 comprises 12 residues. The V gene lost 4 bases and the J gene lost 9 bases, with 11 bases spanning the gap. Germline V CDR1 and CDR2: KGHDR, SFDVKD.

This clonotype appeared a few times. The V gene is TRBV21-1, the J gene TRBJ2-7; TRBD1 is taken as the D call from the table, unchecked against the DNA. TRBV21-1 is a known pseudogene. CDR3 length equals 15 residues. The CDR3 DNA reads TGTGCCAGCAGCAATATTGGGACAGGATGTTGCGAGCAGTACTTC. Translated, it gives CASSNIGTGCCEQYF.

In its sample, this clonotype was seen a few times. The CDR3 sequence is CASSLSVAVSTDTQYF. In DNA form, the CDR3 reads TGTGCCAGCAGCTTGTCGGTAGCGGTAAGCACAGATACGCAGTATTTT. The chain links TRBV5-4 to TRBJ2-3, with a possible D match to TRBD2 (6 bases). Germline-derived CDR1 and CDR2 are SGHNT and YYREEE (reference sequence). The CDR3 has 16 amino acids. With 1 base removed from V and 0 bases from J, the gap between germline ends came to 12 bases.

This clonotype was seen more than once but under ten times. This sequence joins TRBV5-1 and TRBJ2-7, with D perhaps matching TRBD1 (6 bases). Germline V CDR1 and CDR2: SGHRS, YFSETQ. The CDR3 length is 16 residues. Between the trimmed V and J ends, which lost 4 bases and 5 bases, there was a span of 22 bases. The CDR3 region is CASSRGDTTGSNEQYF. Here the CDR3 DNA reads TGCGCCAGCAGCCGTGGTGATACGACAGGTTCCAACGAGCAGTACTTC.

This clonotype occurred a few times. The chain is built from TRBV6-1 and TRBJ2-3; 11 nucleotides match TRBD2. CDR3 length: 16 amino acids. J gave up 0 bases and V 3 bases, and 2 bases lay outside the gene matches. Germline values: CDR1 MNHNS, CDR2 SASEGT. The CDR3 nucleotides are TGTGCCAGCAGTGATGTAGCGGGAGGGAGCACAGATACGCAGTATTTT. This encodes CASSDVAGGSTDTQYF.

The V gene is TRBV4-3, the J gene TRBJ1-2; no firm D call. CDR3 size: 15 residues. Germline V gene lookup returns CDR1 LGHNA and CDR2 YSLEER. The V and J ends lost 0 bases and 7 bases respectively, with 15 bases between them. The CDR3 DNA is TGCGCCAGCAGCCAAGACCCGGGGAAATCCGGTGGCTACACCTTC. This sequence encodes CASSQDPGKSGGYTF.

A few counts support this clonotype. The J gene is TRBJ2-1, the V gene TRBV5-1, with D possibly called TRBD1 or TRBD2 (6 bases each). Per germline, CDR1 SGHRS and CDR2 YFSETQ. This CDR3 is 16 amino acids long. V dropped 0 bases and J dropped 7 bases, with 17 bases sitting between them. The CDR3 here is CASSLGESRGLNEQFF. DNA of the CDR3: TGCGCCAGCAGCTTGGGGGAGTCACGGGGGCTAAATGAGCAGTTCTTC.

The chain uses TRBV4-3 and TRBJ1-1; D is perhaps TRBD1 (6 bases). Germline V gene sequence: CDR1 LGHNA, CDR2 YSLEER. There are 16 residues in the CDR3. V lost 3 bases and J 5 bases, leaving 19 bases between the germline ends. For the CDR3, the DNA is TGCGCCAGCAGCCACAAGACCGGGGGGCGGTGGACTGAAGCTTTCTTT. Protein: CASSHKTGGRWTEAFF.

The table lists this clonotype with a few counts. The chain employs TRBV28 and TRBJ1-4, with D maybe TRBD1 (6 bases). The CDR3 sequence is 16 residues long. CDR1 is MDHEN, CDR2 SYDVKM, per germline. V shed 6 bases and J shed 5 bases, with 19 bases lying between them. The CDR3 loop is CASSQPGQSENEKLFF. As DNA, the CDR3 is TGTGCCAGCAGCCAACCAGGACAGTCTGAAAATGAAAAACTGTTTTTT.

Here the CDR3 reads CSASPVRDTQYF. The DNA of the CDR3 is TGCAGTGCTAGCCCGGTGAGAGATACGCAGTATTTT. The rearrangement joins TRBV20-1 to TRBJ2-3; D is unresolved. Germline V gene sequence: CDR1 DFQATT, CDR2 SNEGSKA (reference sequence). With 3 bases removed from V and 5 bases from J, the gap between germline ends came to 9 bases. CDR3 length: 12 residues.

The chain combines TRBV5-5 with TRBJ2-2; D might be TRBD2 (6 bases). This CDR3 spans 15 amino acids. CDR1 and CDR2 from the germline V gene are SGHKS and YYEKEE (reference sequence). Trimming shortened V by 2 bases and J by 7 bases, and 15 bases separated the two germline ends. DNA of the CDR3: TGTGCCAGCAGCTTAAGGGACTCAAGCTACGGGGAGCTGTTTTTT. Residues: CASSLRDSSYGELFF. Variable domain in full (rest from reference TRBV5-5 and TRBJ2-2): DAGVTQSPTHLIKTRGQQVTLRCSPISGHKSVSWYQQVLGQGPQFIFQYYEKEERGRGNFPDRFSARQFPNYSSELNVNALLLGDSALYLCASSLRDSSYGELFFGEGSRLTVL.

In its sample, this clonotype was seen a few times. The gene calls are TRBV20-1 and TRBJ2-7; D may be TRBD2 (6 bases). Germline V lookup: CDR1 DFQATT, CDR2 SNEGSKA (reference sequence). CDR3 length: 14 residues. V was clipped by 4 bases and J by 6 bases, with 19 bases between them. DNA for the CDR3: TGCAGTGCTATGGCCGGGAGCGACGGACGCGAGCAGTACTTC. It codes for CSAMAGSDGREQYF.

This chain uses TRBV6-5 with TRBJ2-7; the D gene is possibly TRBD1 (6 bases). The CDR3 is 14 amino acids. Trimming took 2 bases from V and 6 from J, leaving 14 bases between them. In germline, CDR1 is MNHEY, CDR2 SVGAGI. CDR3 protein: CASSYGTRGGEQYF. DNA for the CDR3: TGTGCCAGCAGTTACGGGACAAGAGGTGGCGAGCAGTACTTC.

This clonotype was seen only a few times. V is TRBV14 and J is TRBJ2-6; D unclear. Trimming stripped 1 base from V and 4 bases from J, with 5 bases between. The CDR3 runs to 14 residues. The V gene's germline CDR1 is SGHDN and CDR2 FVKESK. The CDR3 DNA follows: TGTGCCAGCAGCCAAGTGTACGGGGCCAACGTCCTGACTTTC. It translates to CASSQVYGANVLTF.

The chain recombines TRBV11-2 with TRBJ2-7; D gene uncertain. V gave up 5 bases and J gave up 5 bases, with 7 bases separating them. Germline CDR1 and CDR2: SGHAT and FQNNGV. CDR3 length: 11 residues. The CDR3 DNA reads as TGTGCCAGCAGCCCGGTTGACGAGCAGTACTTC. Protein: CASSPVDEQYF.

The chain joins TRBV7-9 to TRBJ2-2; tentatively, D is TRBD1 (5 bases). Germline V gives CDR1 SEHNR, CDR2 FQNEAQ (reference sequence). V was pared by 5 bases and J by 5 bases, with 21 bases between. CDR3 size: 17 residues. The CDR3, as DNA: TGTGCCAGCAGCCCGCCCAGGACAAGGGGTTGGACCGGGGAGCTGTTTTTT. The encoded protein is CASSPPRTRGWTGELFF.

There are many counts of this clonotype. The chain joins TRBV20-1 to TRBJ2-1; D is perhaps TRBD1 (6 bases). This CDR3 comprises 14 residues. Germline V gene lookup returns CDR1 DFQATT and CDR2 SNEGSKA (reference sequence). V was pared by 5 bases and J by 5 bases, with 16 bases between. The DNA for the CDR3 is TGCAGTGCTCCTAGGGGGAGTCCCCACAATGAGCAGTTCTTC. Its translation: CSAPRGSPHNEQFF.

DNA of the CDR3: TGTGCCAGCAGTCCCGGGCGGGCAGTCACAGATACGCAGTATTTT. Amino acid sequence: CASSPGRAVTDTQYF. The chain employs TRBV28 and TRBJ2-3; tentatively, D is TRBD2 (5 bases). The V gene lost 5 bases and the J gene lost 2 bases, with 14 bases spanning the gap. This CDR3 is 15 amino acids long. Germline lookup yields CDR1 MDHEN and CDR2 SYDVKM.

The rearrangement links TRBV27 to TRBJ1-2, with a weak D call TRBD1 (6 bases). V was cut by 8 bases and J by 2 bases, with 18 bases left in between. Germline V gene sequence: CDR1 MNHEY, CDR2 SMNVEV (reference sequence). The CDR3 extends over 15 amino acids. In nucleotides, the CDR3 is TGTGCCAGCCGAACGTGGGGGGCGCGGAACTATGGCTACACCTTC. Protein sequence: CASRTWGARNYGYTF.